The 16 T cell receptor beta chains listed next were all sequenced from one sample in a study of early T cells in non-severe SARS-CoV-2 infection. Using its own MiXCR run on the 5' RACE reads, TCRdb lists one record per CDR3 protein. This sample yields about 83,000 distinct CDR3 sequences, of which roughly an eighth are seen a single time; under 1.5% belongs to the top ten. Sequenced material: whole blood. These receptors came from an adult who was a healthcare worker with PCR-confirmed SARS-CoV-2 infection or an uninfected control (not recorded which).

This clonotype was seen repeatedly, ten times or more. This chain joins TRBV29-1 and TRBJ1-2; D call uncertain. Germline V gene sequence: CDR1 SQVTM, CDR2 ANQGSEA. V was pared by 3 bases and J by 8 bases, with 22 bases between. This CDR3 has 15 amino acids. The CDR3 nucleotides read TGCAGCGTTGAGATCAGTTCGAATTGGGGTCAGGGCTACACCTTC. This encodes CSVEISSNWGQGYTF.

This clonotype has a count of ten or more. This chain links TRBV2 with TRBJ1-1; D is perhaps TRBD1 (5 bases). Germline values: CDR1 SNHLY, CDR2 FYNNEI. V was trimmed by 5 bases and J by 5 bases, leaving 9 bases between them. The CDR3 length is 12 residues. As DNA, the CDR3 is TGTGCCAGCAGTCGGGGGGGGACTGAAGCTTTCTTT. This translates into CASSRGGTEAFF.

On this clonotype itself: This may be a read error: a much more frequent sequence differs by one nucleotide. This sequence joins TRBV5-6 and TRBJ1-1; weak D call: TRBD1 (6 bases). With 0 bases removed from V and 9 bases from J, the gap between germline ends came to 18 bases. Germline CDR1 reads SGHDT; CDR2 reads YYEEEE. The CDR3 runs 15 residues. CDR3 sequence reads: CASSLAGAAGAKAFF. The CDR3 bases are TGTGCCAGCAGCTTGGCAGGGGCGGCTGGCGCTAAAGCTTTCTTT.

This clonotype was recorded many times. The rearrangement links TRBV20-1 to TRBJ2-1, with 11 bases fitting TRBD1. Germline-derived CDR1 and CDR2 are DFQATT and SNEGSKA (reference sequence). The CDR3 runs 14 residues. V trimming: 3 bases; J trimming: 6 bases; junction bases outside the gene matches: 4. CDR3 nucleotides: TGCAGTGCTAGTGGACAGGGGGCAGGCAATGAGCAGTTCTTC. It yields the protein CSASGQGAGNEQFF.

This sequence joins TRBV3-1 and TRBJ1-1; 7 positions agree with TRBD1. The junction had 8 bases not matched to a gene; V was cut back by 3 bases and J by 7 bases. The CDR3 loop spans 14 amino acids. Germline V CDR1 and CDR2: LGHDT, YNNKEL (reference sequence). CDR3 DNA: TGTGCCAGCAGCCAGCTAACAGGGGAAATTGAAGCTTTCTTT. Amino acid sequence: CASSQLTGEIEAFF.

This chain links TRBV24-1 with TRBJ2-1, with TRBD1 matching over 9 bases. The CDR3 sequence is 16 residues long. The V gene end was trimmed by 2 bases and the J gene end by 3 bases; junction bases not matched to a gene: 4. Germline V gene lookup returns CDR1 KGHDR and CDR2 SFDVKD. The CDR3 here is CATSDSDRGNYNEQFF. For the CDR3, the DNA is TGTGCCACCAGTGATTCGGACAGGGGTAACTACAATGAGCAGTTCTTC.

The chain uses TRBV2 and TRBJ2-3; D is possibly TRBD2 (6 bases). The CDR3 totals 13 residues. V was cut by 7 bases and J by 3 bases, with 11 bases left in between. Looked up from germline, CDR1 is SNHLY and CDR2 is FYNNEI. The DNA of the CDR3 is TGTGCCAGCACCCTGACTAGGACAGATACGCAGTATTTT. As protein: CASTLTRTDTQYF.

There are many counts of this clonotype. The genes are TRBV5-1 and TRBJ2-5, with D tentatively TRBD2 (6 bases). CDR1 and CDR2 (germline): SGHRS, YFSETQ. The CDR3 totals 15 residues. V was pared by 6 bases and J by 5 bases, with 20 bases between. CDR3: CASNLDEVEGETQYF. CDR3 bases: TGCGCCAGCAACCTCGACGAGGTGGAGGGGGAGACCCAGTACTTC.

This clonotype has a count of ten or more. CDR3 amino acids: CASTLDRAGYGYTF. The CDR3 DNA is TGTGCCAGCACCCTAGACAGGGCCGGCTATGGCTACACCTTC. The chain joins TRBV12-3 or TRBV12-4 to TRBJ1-2, with 7 bases lining up with TRBD1. J lost 4 bases, V lost 7 bases, and 9 bases had no gene match. CDR3 length equals 14 residues.

This clonotype was detected ten times or more. This sequence joins TRBV7-9 and TRBJ2-7, with TRBD1 identical over 7 bases. Trimming removed 8 bases from V and 3 bases from J; junction bases left unmatched: 13. Germline V gene sequence: CDR1 SEHNR, CDR2 FQNEAQ (reference sequence). The CDR3 has 15 amino acids. The CDR3 coding sequence is TGTGCCAGCGGACTTCAGGGACAGCTTAGCTACGAGCAGTACTTC. Its translation is CASGLQGQLSYEQYF.

The V gene is TRBV20-1, the J gene TRBJ1-2; 7 bases are shared with TRBD1. Trimming cost V 5 bases and J 2 bases; bases outside gene matches: 5. Germline V gene data show CDR1 as DFQATT and CDR2 as SNEGSKA (reference sequence). CDR3 length: 13 residues. For the CDR3, the DNA is TGCAGTGCTTTGGGACAGATAAACTATGGCTACACCTTC. Its protein is CSALGQINYGYTF.

The chain has TRBV5-5 and TRBJ1-2; 7 positions agree with TRBD1. The J segment lost 1 base and the V segment lost 7 bases, leaving 1 base of the junction unmatched. Germline V gene lookup returns CDR1 SGHKS and CDR2 YYEKEE (reference sequence). This CDR3 contains 12 residues. The CDR3 loop is CASGQVNYGYTF. The CDR3 nucleotides read TGTGCCAGCGGACAGGTTAACTATGGCTACACCTTC.

This chain uses TRBV7-2 with TRBJ1-4, with 8 bases aligning to TRBD1. This CDR3 has 14 amino acids. CDR1 is SGHTA, CDR2 FQGNSA, per germline. V lost 5 bases to trimming and J lost 3 bases; unmatched junction nucleotides: 2. In nucleotides, the CDR3 is TGTGCCAGCAGCCAGGACAGGGCTAATGAAAAACTGTTTTTT. It translates to CASSQDRANEKLFF.

In the case of this clonotype: A single base separates this from a much larger clone, so it may be a read error. This chain uses TRBV7-2 with TRBJ2-1, with TRBD1 matching over 10 bases. The V gene end was trimmed by 1 base and the J gene end by 9 bases; junction bases not matched to a gene: 6. The germline V gene has CDR1 SGHTA and CDR2 FQGNSA. The CDR3 sequence is 15 residues long. CDR3: CASSLVDRGLSEQFF. In DNA, the CDR3 is TGTGCCAGCAGCTTAGTCGACAGGGGGCTGAGTGAGCAGTTCTTC.

In this sample, this clonotype turned up many times. This rearrangement joins TRBV29-1 to TRBJ2-7; D is unclear. Trimming removed 4 bases at V and 5 bases at J, with 9 bases between. Per germline, CDR1 SQVTM and CDR2 ANQGSEA. The CDR3 has 11 residues. DNA for the CDR3: TGCAGCGTTGGAGGTGTAGACGAGCAGTACTTC. It yields the protein CSVGGVDEQYF.

As regards this clonotype: The CDR3 carries no conserved terminal phenylalanine or tryptophan, so it likely arises from a read error. The DNA is left out, because the CDR3 cannot be placed on it with certainty; the CDR3 is given as TCRdb lists it. The chain is built from TRBV11-2 and TRBJ1-1; no check of the table's D call, TRBD1, against the DNA was made. The CDR3 totals 12 residues, both ends included. CDR1 and CDR2 from the germline V gene are SGHAT and FQNNGV. CDR3 amino acids: CASSLGQGAGDC.